Sequencing of this TCR beta chain was carried out in a study of blood T cell repertoires in COVID-19. Method: immunoSEQ multiplex PCR; TCRdb's copy keeps in-frame clones and lacks some. This table has around 150,000 clones, over 70% appearing once. The V end was cut by 5 bases, the J end by 0 bases, with 18 bases between. CDR1 and CDR2 from the germline V gene are LNHDA and SQIVND (reference sequence). The CDR3 runs 17 residues. The source of this sequence is a man in his 70s who had been exposed to COVID-19. Sequenced material: PBMCs or T cells enriched from blood (not recorded which). The genes are TRBV19 and TRBJ2-3; no firm D call. The CDR3: CASSYRPSGASTDTQYF. The CDR3 DNA reads TGTGCCAGTAGTTACCGACCCTCCGGAGCTAGCACAGATACGCAGTATTTT.